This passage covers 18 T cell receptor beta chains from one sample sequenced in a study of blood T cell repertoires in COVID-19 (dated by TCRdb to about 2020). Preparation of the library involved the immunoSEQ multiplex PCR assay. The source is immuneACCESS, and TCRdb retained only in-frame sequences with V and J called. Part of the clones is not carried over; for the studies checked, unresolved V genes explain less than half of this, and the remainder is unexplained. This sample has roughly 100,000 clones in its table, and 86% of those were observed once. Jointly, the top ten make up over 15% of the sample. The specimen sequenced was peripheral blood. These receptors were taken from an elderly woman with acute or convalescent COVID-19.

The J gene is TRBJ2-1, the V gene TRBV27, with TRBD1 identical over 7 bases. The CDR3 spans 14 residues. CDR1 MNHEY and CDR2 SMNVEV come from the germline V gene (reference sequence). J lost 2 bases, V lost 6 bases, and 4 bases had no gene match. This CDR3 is CASSRDSPYNEQFF. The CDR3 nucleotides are TGTGCCAGCAGCCGGGACAGCCCCTACAATGAGCAGTTCTTC.

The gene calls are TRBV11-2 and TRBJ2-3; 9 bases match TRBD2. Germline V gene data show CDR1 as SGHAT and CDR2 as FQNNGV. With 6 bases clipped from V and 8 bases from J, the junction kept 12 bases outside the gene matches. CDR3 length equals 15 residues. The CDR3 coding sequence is TGTGCCAGCAGAAGAGCGGGGGGCACCTCCCCTACGCAGTATTTT. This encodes CASRRAGGTSPTQYF.

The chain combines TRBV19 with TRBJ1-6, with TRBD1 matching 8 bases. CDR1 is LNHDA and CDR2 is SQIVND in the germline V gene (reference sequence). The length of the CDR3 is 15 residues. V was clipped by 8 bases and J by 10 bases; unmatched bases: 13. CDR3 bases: TGTGCCAGTCGAAGCCAACGGGACAGGTCATCACCCCTCCACTTT. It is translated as CASRSQRDRSSPLHF.

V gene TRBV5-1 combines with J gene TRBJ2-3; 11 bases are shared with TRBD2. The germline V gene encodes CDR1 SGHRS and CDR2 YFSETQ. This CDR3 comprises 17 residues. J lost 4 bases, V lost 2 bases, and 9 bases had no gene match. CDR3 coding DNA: TGCGCCAGCAGCTTACTAGCGGGGGTTCCGGCCGCAGATACGCAGTATTTT. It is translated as CASSLLAGVPAADTQYF.

CDR3 in DNA: TGTGCCATCAGTGGTAGCGGGGATTACAATGAGCAGTTCTTC. Translation gives CAISGSGDYNEQFF. The V gene is TRBV10-3, the J gene TRBJ2-1, with 8 bases fitting TRBD2. This CDR3 has 14 amino acids. In germline, CDR1 is ENHRY, CDR2 SYGVKD. Trimming cost V 4 bases and J 4 bases; bases outside gene matches: 3.

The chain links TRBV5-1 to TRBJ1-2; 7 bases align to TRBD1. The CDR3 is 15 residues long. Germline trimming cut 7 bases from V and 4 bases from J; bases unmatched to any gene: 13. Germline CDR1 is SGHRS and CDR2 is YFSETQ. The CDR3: CASRLGRDSSYGYTF. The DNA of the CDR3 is TGCGCCAGCCGATTAGGCCGGGACAGCTCCTATGGCTACACCTTC.

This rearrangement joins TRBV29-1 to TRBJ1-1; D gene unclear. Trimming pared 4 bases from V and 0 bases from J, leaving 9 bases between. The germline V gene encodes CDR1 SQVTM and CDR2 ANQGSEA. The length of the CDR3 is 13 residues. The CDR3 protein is CSVAGRLNTEAFF. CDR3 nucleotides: TGCAGCGTTGCGGGGAGGTTGAACACTGAAGCTTTCTTT.

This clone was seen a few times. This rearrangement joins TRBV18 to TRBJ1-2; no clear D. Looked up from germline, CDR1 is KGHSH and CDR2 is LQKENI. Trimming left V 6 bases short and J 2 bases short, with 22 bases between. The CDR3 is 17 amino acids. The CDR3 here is CASSPTRATLINYGYTF. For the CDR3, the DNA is TGTGCCAGCTCTCCGACGAGGGCAACCCTAATAAACTATGGCTACACCTTC.

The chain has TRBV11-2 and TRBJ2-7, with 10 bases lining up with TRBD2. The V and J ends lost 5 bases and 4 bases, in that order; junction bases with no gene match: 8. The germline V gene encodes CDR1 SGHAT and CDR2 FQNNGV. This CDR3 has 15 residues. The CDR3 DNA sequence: TGTGCCAGCAGCCCAAAGCGGGGGGGCCGGTACGAGCAGTACTTC. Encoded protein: CASSPKRGGRYEQYF.

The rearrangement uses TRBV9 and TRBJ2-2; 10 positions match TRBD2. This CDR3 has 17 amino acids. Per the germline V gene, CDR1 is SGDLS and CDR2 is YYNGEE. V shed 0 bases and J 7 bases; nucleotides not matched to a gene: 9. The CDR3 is CASSVALAGAWGGELFF. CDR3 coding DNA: TGTGCCAGCAGCGTAGCGCTAGCGGGGGCCTGGGGCGGGGAGCTGTTTTTT.

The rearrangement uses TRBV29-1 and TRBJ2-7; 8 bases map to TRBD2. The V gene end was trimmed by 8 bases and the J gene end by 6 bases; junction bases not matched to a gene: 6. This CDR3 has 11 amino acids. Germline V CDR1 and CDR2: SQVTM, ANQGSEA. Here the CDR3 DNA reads TGCAGCTTCCGGGGGGGGCGCGAGCAGTACTTC. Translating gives CSFRGGREQYF.

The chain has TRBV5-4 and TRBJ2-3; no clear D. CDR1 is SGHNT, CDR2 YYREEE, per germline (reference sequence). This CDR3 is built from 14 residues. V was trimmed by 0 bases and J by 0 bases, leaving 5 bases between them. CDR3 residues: CASSLGPSTDTQYF. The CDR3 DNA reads TGTGCCAGCAGCTTGGGGCCTAGCACAGATACGCAGTATTTT.

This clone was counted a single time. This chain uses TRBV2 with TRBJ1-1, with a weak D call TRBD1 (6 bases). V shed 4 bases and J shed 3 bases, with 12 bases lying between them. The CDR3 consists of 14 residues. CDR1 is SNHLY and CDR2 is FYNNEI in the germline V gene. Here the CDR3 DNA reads TGTGCCAGCAGTGTTCTCCAGGGGTACACTGAAGCTTTCTTT. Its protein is CASSVLQGYTEAFF.

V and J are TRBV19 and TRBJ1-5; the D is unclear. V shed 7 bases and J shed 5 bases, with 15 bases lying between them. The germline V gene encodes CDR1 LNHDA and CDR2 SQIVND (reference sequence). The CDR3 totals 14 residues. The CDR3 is CASTSNGWYQPQHF. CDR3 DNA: TGTGCCAGTACCTCGAACGGGTGGTATCAGCCCCAGCATTTT. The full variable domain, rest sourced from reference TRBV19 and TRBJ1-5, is DGGITQSPKYLFRKEGQNVTLSCEQNLNHDAMYWYRQDPGQGLRLIYYSQIVNDFQKGDIAEGYSVSREKKESFPLTVTSAQKNPTAFYLCASTSNGWYQPQHFGDGTRLSIL.

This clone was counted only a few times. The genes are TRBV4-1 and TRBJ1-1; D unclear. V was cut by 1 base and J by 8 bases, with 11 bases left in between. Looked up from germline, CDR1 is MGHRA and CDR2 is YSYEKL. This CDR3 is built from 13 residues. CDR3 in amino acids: CASSQVGRIEAFF. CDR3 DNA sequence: TGCGCCAGCAGCCAAGTAGGGAGGATAGAAGCTTTCTTT.

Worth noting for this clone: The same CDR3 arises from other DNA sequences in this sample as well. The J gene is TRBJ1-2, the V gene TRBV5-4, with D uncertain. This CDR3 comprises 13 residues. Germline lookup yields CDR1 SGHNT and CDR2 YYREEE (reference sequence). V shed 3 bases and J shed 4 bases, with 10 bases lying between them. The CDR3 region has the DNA TGTGCCAGCAGCTCGACGGGAAGCTATGGCTACACCTTC. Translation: CASSSTGSYGYTF.

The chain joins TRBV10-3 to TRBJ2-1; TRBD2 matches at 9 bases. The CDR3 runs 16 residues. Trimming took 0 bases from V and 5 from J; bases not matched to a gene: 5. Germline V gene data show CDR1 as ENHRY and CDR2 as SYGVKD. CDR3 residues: CAISESGSSGDNEQFF. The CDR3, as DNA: TGTGCCATCAGTGAGTCGGGGTCTAGCGGGGACAATGAGCAGTTCTTC.

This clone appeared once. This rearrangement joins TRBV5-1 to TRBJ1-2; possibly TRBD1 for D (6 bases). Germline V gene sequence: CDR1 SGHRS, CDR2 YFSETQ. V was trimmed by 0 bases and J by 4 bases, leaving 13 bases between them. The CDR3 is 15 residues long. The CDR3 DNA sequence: TGCGCCAGCAGCTTGGATGGGGGCGCGGGCTATGGCTACACCTTC. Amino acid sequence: CASSLDGGAGYGYTF.